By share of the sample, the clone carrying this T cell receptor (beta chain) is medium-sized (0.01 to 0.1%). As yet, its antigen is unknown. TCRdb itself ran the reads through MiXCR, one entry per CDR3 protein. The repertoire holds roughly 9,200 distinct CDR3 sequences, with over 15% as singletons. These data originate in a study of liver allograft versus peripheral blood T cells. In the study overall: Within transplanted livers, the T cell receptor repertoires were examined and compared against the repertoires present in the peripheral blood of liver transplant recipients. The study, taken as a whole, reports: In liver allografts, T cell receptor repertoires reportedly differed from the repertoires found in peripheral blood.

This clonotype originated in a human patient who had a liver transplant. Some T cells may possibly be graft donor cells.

The CDR3 region has the DNA TGCAGCGTTGACCCCCGTCCTGTCTCAAGCTACAATGAGCAGTTCTTC. Translating it yields CSVDPRPVSSYNEQFF. The J gene is TRBJ2-1, the V gene TRBV29-1; no reliable D call. Deletions cut 3 bases from V and 3 bases from J, with 18 bases between. The CDR3 totals 16 residues. From germline, CDR1 is SQVTM and CDR2 ANQGSEA.